This TCR beta chain was recovered during a study of cytotoxic CD8 clonotypes in ibrutinib-treated CLL. Study background: Investigators reported some 24 partial and 2 complete responses; after median roughly 65 months, approximately 15 patients remained remitted and around twelve progressed. The sample average was about 260,000 productive templates and fewer than 95,000 productive rearrangements.

Depth targeted 1 in 200,000 to 1 in 1 million T cells, averaging 10x coverage per clonotype. Repertoires were generated with immunoSEQ multiplex PCR, while TCRdb's copy carries only in-frame clones and drops some. The table includes 110,000 to 150,000 clones, roughly 76% detected once. Trimming removed 8 bases from V and 6 bases from J, with 15 bases in between. Germline lookup yields CDR1 SQVTM and CDR2 ANQGSEA. The CDR3 is 12 residues long. Whole-study findings and limits: Upon ibrutinib response clonality rose, and upon progression it fell back toward baseline.

About this clone: Its antigen is unidentified.

The receptor comes from a human donor with chronic lymphocytic leukemia. The J gene is TRBJ2-3, the V gene TRBV29-1, with D tentatively TRBD2 (5 bases). The sample here was PBMCs, taken after 24 months of ibrutinib treatment. The CDR3 here is CSLLEAADTQYF. For the CDR3, the DNA is TGCAGCCTACTCGAAGCGGCGGATACGCAGTATTTT.